Listed below are T cell receptor beta chains from one sample, sequenced in a study of CD8+CD57+ T cells in acquired aplastic anemia. Each CDR3 protein is one row after TCRdb ran MiXCR on the reads. The sample gives more than 150,000 distinct CDR3 sequences, 48% of which show up once; roughly 1.8% is in the top ten. The sequenced sample was sorted CD4+, CD8+, or CD8+CD57+ T cells (not recorded which) from PBMCs. The receptors stem from a human donor with aplastic anemia. Both conserved end residues are part of each CDR3. D genes are given only for firm matches. Where a row states a size, it is once, few, many or the class of an expanded clone; other rows omit it.

V,size,J,D,CDR3,DNA
TRBV11-2,once,TRBJ2-1,.,CASSRGGPYNEQFF,TGTGCCAGCAGTAGGGGGGGACCCTACAATGAGCAGTTCTTC
TRBV20-1,.,TRBJ1-6,.,CSAALSSYNSPLHF,TGCAGTGCGGCTCTGAGCTCCTATAATTCACCCCTCCACTTT
TRBV7-9,many,TRBJ2-2,.,CASSPLGAATGELFF,TGTGCCAGCAGCCCTCTGGGGGCAGCCACCGGGGAGCTGTTTTTT
TRBV3-1,.,TRBJ2-5,TRBD2,CASRTSGGQETQYF,TGTGCCAGCAGGACTAGCGGAGGGCAAGAGACCCAGTACTTC
TRBV10-3,.,TRBJ1-6,TRBD1,CAIRREIGGESSPLHF,TGTGCCATCAGACGGGAGATAGGGGGCGAGAGTTCACCCCTCCACTTT
TRBV15,few,TRBJ2-1,TRBD2,CATSREATLGLAGPSGEQFF,TGTGCCACCAGCAGAGAAGCCACCTTAGGACTAGCGGGCCCATCGGGTGAGCAGTTCTTC
TRBV24-1,few,TRBJ2-1,.,CATSEGKRNGLFF,TGTGCCACCAGTGAGGGTAAAAGAAATGGGCTGTTCTTC
TRBV11-1,once,TRBJ1-6,.,CASSPGTPCSYNSPLHF,TGTGCCAGCAGCCCAGGGACACCGTGCTCCTATAATTCACCCCTCCACTTT
TRBV24-1,few,TRBJ2-5,.,CATSAGRGGRETQYF,TGTGCCACCAGTGCCGGCAGGGGGGGCCGGGAGACCCAGTACTTC
TRBV20-1,few,TRBJ1-2,.,CSASDGHGYTF,TGCAGTGCATCGGACGGCCATGGCTACACCTTC
TRBV20-1,.,TRBJ2-3,TRBD1,CSARSLQGNTSTDTQYF,TGCAGTGCTAGATCCCTACAGGGGAACACTAGCACAGATACGCAGTATTTT
TRBV24-1,few,TRBJ2-7,.,CATSVRDEQYF,TGTGCCACCAGTGTTCGGGACGAGCAGTACTTC
TRBV30,few,TRBJ2-3,TRBD2,CAWSGLAGVTQYF,TGTGCCTGGTCGGGACTAGCGGGAGTCACGCAGTATTTT
TRBV20-1,.,TRBJ1-2,.,CSASQGAPRNGYTF,TGCAGTGCTAGTCAAGGTGCCCCCCGCAATGGCTACACCTTC
TRBV6-1,.,TRBJ1-1,.,CASRLLAGTYTEAFF,TGTGCCAGCAGGCTACTAGCGGGCACGTACACTGAAGCTTTCTTT
TRBV13,few,TRBJ2-1,TRBD2,CASSLTSGRAVDEQFF,TGTGCCAGCAGCTTAACTAGCGGGAGGGCCGTCGATGAGCAGTTCTTC
TRBV2,.,TRBJ1-1,.,CASSELENTEAFF,TGTGCCAGCAGTGAATTGGAGAACACTGAAGCTTTCTTT
TRBV19,.,TRBJ2-1,TRBD1,CASSIGGQEEFF,TGTGCCAGTAGTATAGGGGGACAGGAAGAGTTCTTC
TRBV19,.,TRBJ1-6,TRBD1,CASSPTTGQGRGSPLHF,TGTGCCAGTAGTCCAACCACGGGACAGGGAAGGGGATCACCCCTCCACTTT
TRBV29-1,.,TRBJ2-2,.,CSVVSVNTGELFF,TGCAGCGTTGTCTCAGTGAACACCGGGGAGCTGTTTTTT
TRBV5-4,many,TRBJ2-1,.,CASSLGAGNEQFF,TGTGCCAGCAGCTTGGGGGCAGGGAATGAGCAGTTCTTC
TRBV7-8,many,TRBJ1-4,.,CASSNRRASNEKLFF,TGTGCCAGCAGCAACCGCAGGGCGTCTAATGAAAAACTGTTTTTT
TRBV20-1,.,TRBJ1-2,TRBD1,CSASTDKWDREDYGYTF,TGCAGTGCCAGCACTGACAAATGGGACAGGGAGGACTATGGCTACACCTTC
TRBV6-1,many,TRBJ2-7,.,CASRQGPHEQYF,TGTGCCAGCAGACAGGGCCCCCACGAGCAGTACTTC
TRBV5-1,few,TRBJ2-3,TRBD2,CASSGLAGGVNTQYF,TGCGCCAGCAGCGGATTAGCGGGGGGGGTAAATACGCAGTATTTT
TRBV5-1,.,TRBJ2-7,.,CASSRRTGRGGPSYEQYF,TGCGCCAGCAGCCGGCGGACAGGGAGGGGTGGTCCCTCCTACGAGCAGTACTTC
TRBV4-3,few,TRBJ2-7,.,CASSQVIGAGYEQYF,TGCGCCAGCAGCCAAGTGATTGGGGCTGGGTACGAGCAGTACTTC
TRBV7-9,many,TRBJ1-2,TRBD1,CASSVSGTGGLGYTF,TGTGCCAGCAGCGTATCCGGGACAGGGGGACTTGGCTACACCTTC
TRBV7-6,few,TRBJ2-1,.,CASSLMASHEQFF,TGTGCCAGCAGCTTAATGGCGTCGCATGAGCAGTTCTTC
TRBV19,many,TRBJ1-6,TRBD1,CASRPTGETNSPLHF,TGTGCCAGTCGGCCTACAGGGGAAACCAATTCACCCCTCCACTTT
TRBV12-3/TRBV12-4,.,TRBJ1-1,.,CASSFGTQGAFF,TGTGCCAGCAGTTTTGGGACTCAAGGAGCTTTCTTT
TRBV20-1,.,TRBJ2-3,TRBD2,CSARSRFGTSGIGTDTQYF,TGCAGTGCTAGAAGTCGTTTCGGGACTAGCGGGATTGGGACAGATACGCAGTATTTT
TRBV2,many,TRBJ1-1,.,CASSYKQLGEAFF,TGTGCCAGCAGTTATAAACAGCTCGGGGAAGCTTTCTTT
TRBV2,.,TRBJ2-5,.,CASSDGGWTQYF,TGTGCCAGCAGCGACGGGGGATGGACCCAGTACTTC
TRBV19,.,TRBJ2-3,.,CASSIEEGVVTDTQYF,TGTGCCAGTAGTATAGAGGAGGGGGTTGTCACAGATACGCAGTATTTT
TRBV10-2,medium-sized,TRBJ1-6,.,CASMVSDNSPLHF,TGCGCCAGCATGGTGTCAGATAATTCACCCCTCCACTTT
TRBV11-3,.,TRBJ2-6,TRBD1,CASHRGAGANVLTF,TGTGCCAGTCACAGGGGGGCTGGGGCCAACGTCCTGACTTTC
TRBV5-8,.,TRBJ1-2,.,CASSLIGADGYTF,TGTGCCAGCAGCTTGATAGGAGCAGATGGCTACACCTTC
TRBV27,.,TRBJ2-5,.,CASSLFLGQETQYF,TGTGCCAGCAGTTTATTTCTAGGCCAAGAGACCCAGTACTTC
TRBV19,.,TRBJ1-2,.,CASSWEGRYGYTF,TGTGCCAGTAGTTGGGAGGGGCGGTATGGCTACACCTTC
TRBV20-1,.,TRBJ2-3,.,CSAGASVADTQYF,TGCAGTGCTGGAGCTAGCGTAGCAGATACGCAGTATTTT